What follows are 18 T cell receptor beta chains derived from one specimen sequenced in a study of technical replicates of blood from a handful of donors. The assay was immunoSEQ multiplex PCR, and TCRdb's table has in-frame clones only and misses some. The sample carries some 14,000 clones, approximately 95% recorded once. The specimen sequenced was PBMCs. All receptors come from a human donor in good health.

In the case of this clone: One junction end disagrees with the germline gene, perhaps due to a read error. The rearrangement uses TRBV30 and TRBJ2-7, with 7 bases fitting TRBD1. The CDR3 has 13 residues. The germline CDR1 and CDR2 sequences are GTSNPN and SVGIG (reference sequence). The CDR3 here is CAWSLGVRRQGVF. The CDR3 DNA sequence: TGTGCCTGGAGTCTAGGGGTCCGTCGACAGGGCGTCTTC.

The V and J genes are TRBV14 and TRBJ2-4; 11 bases match TRBD2. This CDR3 is built from 18 residues. The trim removed 0 bases at V and 1 base at J, leaving 5 bases unmatched. Germline assignment: CDR1 SGHDN and CDR2 FVKESK. The chain's CDR3 is CASSQDGLAGGAKNIQYF. CDR3 in DNA: TGTGCCAGCAGCCAAGATGGGCTAGCGGGAGGCGCCAAAAACATTCAGTACTTC.

In DNA form, the CDR3 reads TGTGCCAGCAGCTACGGACAGGATTTATTCAGGAACGAGCAGTTCTTC. This codes for CASSYGQDLFRNEQFF. The V gene is TRBV7-6, the J gene TRBJ2-1; 7 positions agree with TRBD1. V was pared by 4 bases and J by 10 bases, with 16 bases of the junction left unmatched. CDR3 length: 16 amino acids. Germline CDR1 and CDR2: SGHVS and FNYEAQ.

The J gene is TRBJ1-2, the V gene TRBV18, with 7 bases aligning to TRBD1. The CDR3 has 17 amino acids. Germline CDR1 is KGHSH and CDR2 is LQKENI. The V gene end was trimmed by 2 bases and the J gene end by 4 bases; junction bases not matched to a gene: 13. DNA for the CDR3: TGTGCCAGCTCACCAATAACCCCCCGAGACAGGGTCTATGGCTACACCTTC. Amino acids: CASSPITPRDRVYGYTF.

This sequence joins TRBV2 and TRBJ2-7; 10 bases are a match to TRBD2. This CDR3 is 15 amino acids long. Germline V CDR1 and CDR2: SNHLY, FYNNEI. Unmatched junction bases numbered 8, after V lost 6 bases and J lost 3 bases. CDR3 protein: CASSPSSGRGYEQYF. Written as DNA, the CDR3 is TGTGCCAGCAGCCCTTCAAGCGGGAGGGGCTACGAGCAGTACTTC.

This sequence joins TRBV6-5 and TRBJ1-5, with TRBD1 as a possible D gene (6 bases). V was shortened by 2 bases and J by 7 bases, with 12 bases between the two germline ends. This CDR3 spans 14 amino acids. CDR1 is MNHEY and CDR2 is SVGAGI in the germline V gene. The CDR3 region is CASSYEGVGQPQHF. Written as DNA, the CDR3 is TGTGCCAGCAGTTACGAGGGGGTAGGACAGCCCCAGCATTTT.

V is TRBV6-5 and J is TRBJ2-6; D possibly corresponds to TRBD1 (5 bases). CDR3 length equals 15 residues. Germline CDR1 is MNHEY and CDR2 is SVGAGI. The V and J ends lost 5 bases and 2 bases respectively, with 10 bases between them. The CDR3 bases are TGTGCCAGCAGTCCAGGGCTCACTGGGGCCAACGTCCTGACTTTC. Its protein product is CASSPGLTGANVLTF.

The chain combines TRBV6-5 with TRBJ2-2; D possibly corresponds to TRBD2 (6 bases). The CDR3 is made up of 15 amino acids. Trimming left V 3 bases short and J 1 base short, with 9 bases between. CDR1 is MNHEY, CDR2 SVGAGI, per germline. The CDR3 DNA follows: TGTGCCAGCAGTTATGGGGGAGGGAACACCGGGGAGCTGTTTTTT. Amino acid sequence: CASSYGGGNTGELFF.

The gene calls are TRBV11-2 and TRBJ2-7, with TRBD2 as a possible D gene (6 bases). V gave up 4 bases and J gave up 2 bases, with 12 bases separating them. CDR3 length: 14 amino acids. Germline V CDR1 and CDR2: SGHAT, FQNNGV. The CDR3 is CASSSASATYEQYF. For the CDR3, the DNA is TGTGCCAGCAGCTCGGCTAGCGCGACCTACGAGCAGTACTTC.

CDR3 protein: CASSPMVADEQYF. In DNA, the CDR3 is TGTGCCAGCTCACCAATGGTAGCTGACGAGCAGTACTTC. This sequence joins TRBV18 and TRBJ2-7; D gene uncertain. The CDR3 sequence is 13 residues long. Germline CDR1 and CDR2: KGHSH and LQKENI. Trimming pared 2 bases from V and 5 bases from J, leaving 10 bases between.

The DNA for the CDR3 is TGTGCCTGGAGTCCGGGACAAAACCATCAGCCCCAGCATTTT. It is translated as CAWSPGQNHQPQHF. The chain couples TRBV30 to TRBJ1-5; D is perhaps TRBD1 (6 bases). Trimming took 2 bases from V and 5 from J, leaving 13 bases between them. CDR1 is GTSNPN, CDR2 SVGIG, per germline (reference sequence). CDR3 length: 14 residues.

This sequence joins TRBV30 and TRBJ1-1; D gene uncertain. CDR3 length: 13 amino acids. Germline V gene data show CDR1 as GTSNPN and CDR2 as SVGIG (reference sequence). Trimming cost V 0 bases and J 1 base, with 6 bases left between them. The CDR3 nucleotides read TGTGCCTGGAGTGTTCTAACGAACACTGAAGCTTTCTTT. It is translated as CAWSVLTNTEAFF.

The J gene is TRBJ1-2, the V gene TRBV2, with 9 bases lining up with TRBD1. The CDR3 has 14 residues. V shed 6 bases, J shed 2 bases, and the junction held 4 bases outside the gene matches. Germline V gene data show CDR1 as SNHLY and CDR2 as FYNNEI. The CDR3 region has the DNA TGTGCCAGCAGCCTTGACAGGGGGAACTATGGCTACACCTTC. This encodes CASSLDRGNYGYTF.

This clone occurred once. This chain uses TRBV10-3 with TRBJ2-5, with a weak D call TRBD2 (5 bases). Germline V gives CDR1 ENHRY, CDR2 SYGVKD. The CDR3 covers 13 residues. V was shortened by 7 bases and J by 2 bases, with 11 bases between the two germline ends. CDR3 in amino acids: CAITRDTQETQYF. DNA of the CDR3: TGTGCCATCACACGGGATACTCAAGAGACCCAGTACTTC.

The rearrangement joins TRBV27 to TRBJ1-4, with 7 bases identical to TRBD1. Trimming took 6 bases from V and 0 from J; bases not matched to a gene: 4. CDR3 length equals 15 residues. Germline CDR1 is MNHEY and CDR2 is SMNVEV (reference sequence). CDR3 bases: TGTGCCAGCAGGGACAGGCCCGCAACTAATGAAAAACTGTTTTTT. This encodes CASRDRPATNEKLFF.

The chain employs TRBV25-1 and TRBJ2-2, with D tentatively TRBD2 (5 bases). The CDR3 totals 13 residues. V was shortened by 8 bases and J by 4 bases, with 11 bases between the two germline ends. Germline V gives CDR1 MGHDK, CDR2 SYGVNS. The CDR3 here is CASLEVGTGELFF. DNA for the CDR3: TGTGCCAGCCTGGAGGTAGGCACCGGGGAGCTGTTTTTT.

This clone was seen more than once but under ten times. V usage is TRBV4-2 and J usage is TRBJ2-7, with D possibly matching TRBD2 (5 bases). V was shortened by 0 bases and J by 2 bases, with 8 bases between the two germline ends. Germline V lookup: CDR1 LGHNA, CDR2 YNFKEQ. The CDR3 is 14 amino acids. CDR3 residues: CASSQEALAYEQYF. The CDR3 nucleotides are TGTGCCAGCAGCCAAGAAGCACTAGCCTACGAGCAGTACTTC.

The chain has TRBV7-8 and TRBJ2-1; 13 nucleotides line up with TRBD2. The CDR3 is made up of 17 amino acids. The junction had 7 bases not matched to a gene; V was cut back by 4 bases and J by 4 bases. CDR1 SGHVS and CDR2 FQNEAQ come from the germline V gene. CDR3 nucleotides: TGTGCCAGCAGCTCTGCCGGGACTAGCGGGACGTACAATGAGCAGTTCTTC. Translation gives CASSSAGTSGTYNEQFF.